This T cell receptor (beta chain) was documented in a study of control samples from healthy donors and cancer patients. The repertoire was sequenced with immunoSEQ multiplex PCR; TCRdb's copy has only in-frame clones and lacks some. The sample records approximately 220,000 clones, around 94% being singletons. Worth noting for this clone: The same CDR3 arises from other DNA sequences in this sample as well.

V lost 4 bases to trimming and J lost 2 bases, with 6 bases between them. The CDR3 contains 13 residues. Sample: blood. The rearrangement joins TRBV12-3 or TRBV12-4 to TRBJ2-1, with D uncertain. The source of this sequence is a man in his fifties or sixties in good health. The CDR3 spells CASSSQTYNEQFF. The CDR3 nucleotides read TGTGCCAGCAGTTCCCAAACCTACAATGAGCAGTTCTTC.